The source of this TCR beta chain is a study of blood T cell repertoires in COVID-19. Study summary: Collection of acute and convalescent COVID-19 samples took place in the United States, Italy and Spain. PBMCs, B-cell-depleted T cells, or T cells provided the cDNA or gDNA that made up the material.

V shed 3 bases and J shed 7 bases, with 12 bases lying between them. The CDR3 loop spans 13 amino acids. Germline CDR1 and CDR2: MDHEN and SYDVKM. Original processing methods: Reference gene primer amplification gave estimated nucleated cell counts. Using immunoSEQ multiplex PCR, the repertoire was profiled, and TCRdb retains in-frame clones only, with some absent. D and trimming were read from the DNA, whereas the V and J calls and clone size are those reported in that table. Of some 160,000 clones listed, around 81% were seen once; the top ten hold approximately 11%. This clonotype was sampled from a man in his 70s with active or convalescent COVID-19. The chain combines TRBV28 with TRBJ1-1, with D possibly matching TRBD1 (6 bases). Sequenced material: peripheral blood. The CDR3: CASSFWGRGEAFF. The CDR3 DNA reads TGTGCCAGCAGTTTCTGGGGCAGGGGTGAAGCTTTCTTT. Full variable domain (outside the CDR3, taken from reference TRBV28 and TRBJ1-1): DVKVTQSSRYLVKRTGEKVFLECVQDMDHENMFWYRQDPGLGLRLIYFSYDVKMKEKGDIPEGYSVSREKKERFSLILESASTNQTSMYLCASSFWGRGEAFFGQGTRLTVV.